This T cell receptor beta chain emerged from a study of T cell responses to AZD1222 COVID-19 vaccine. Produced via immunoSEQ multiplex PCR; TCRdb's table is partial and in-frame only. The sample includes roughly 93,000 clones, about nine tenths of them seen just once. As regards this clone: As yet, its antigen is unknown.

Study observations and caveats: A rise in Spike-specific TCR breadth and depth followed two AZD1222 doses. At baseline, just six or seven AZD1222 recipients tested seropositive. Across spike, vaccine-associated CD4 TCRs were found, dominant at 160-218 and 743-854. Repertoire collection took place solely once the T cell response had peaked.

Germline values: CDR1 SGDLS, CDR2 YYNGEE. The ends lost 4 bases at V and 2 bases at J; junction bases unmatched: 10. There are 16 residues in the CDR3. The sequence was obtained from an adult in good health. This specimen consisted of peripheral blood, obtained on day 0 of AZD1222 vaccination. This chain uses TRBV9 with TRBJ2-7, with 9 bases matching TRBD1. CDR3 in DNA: TGTGCCAGCAGCAGGGGGGACAGGGTAATGGCCTACGAGCAGTACTTC. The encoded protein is CASSRGDRVMAYEQYF.